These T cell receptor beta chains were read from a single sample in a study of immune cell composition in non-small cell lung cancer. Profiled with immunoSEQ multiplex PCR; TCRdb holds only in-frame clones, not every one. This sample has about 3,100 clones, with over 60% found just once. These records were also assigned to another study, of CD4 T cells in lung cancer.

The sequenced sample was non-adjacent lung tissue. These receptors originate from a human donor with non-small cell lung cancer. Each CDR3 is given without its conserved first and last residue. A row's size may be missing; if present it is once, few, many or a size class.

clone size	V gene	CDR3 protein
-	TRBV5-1	ASSLETGVNYEQY
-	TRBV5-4	ASSLSGGVDEQY
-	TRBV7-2	ASSRGGKNIQY
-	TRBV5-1	ASSPGTSGVGTDTQY
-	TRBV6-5	ASSFRTGIHEQY
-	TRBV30	AWSMGGNYGYT
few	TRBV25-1	ASRDRGHGYT
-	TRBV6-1	ASSELTSGRRYTQY
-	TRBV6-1	ASSEAGTGGLRGYT
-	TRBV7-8	ASSLVSGWMNTEAF
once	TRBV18	ASSPSRGSGYT
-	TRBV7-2	ASSPYGLAGTEQY
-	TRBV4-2	ASSQDLSGLSSYNEQF
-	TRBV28	ASSLGDRHNQPQH
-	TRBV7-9	ASSLVANRGLPETQY
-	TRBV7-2	ASSLERNSYNEQF
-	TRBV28	ASCQDREYYGYT
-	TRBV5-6	ASSAGQGPSPLH
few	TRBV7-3	ASSEALASSYNEQF
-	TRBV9	ASSVEQFNEQF
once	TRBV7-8	ASSRDSPSYEQY
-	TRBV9	ASSVAPGGYIQY
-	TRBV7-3	ASSLGGIKDTQY
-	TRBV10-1	ASSGAGRGTEAF
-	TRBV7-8	ASSLGQNTEAF